This T cell receptor beta chain was identified in a study of cytomegalovirus exposure and HLA in healthy donors. Study as a whole: The use of the same platform for the 90 to 150 validation repertoires and the roughly 670 first-cohort repertoires was reported by a later analysis. Regarding the study as a whole: In vitro data verified a few CMV-associated chains as specific for CMV antigens. The study recorded over 150 TCR beta chains that were cytomegalovirus-associated.

The germline V gene encodes CDR1 MDHEN and CDR2 SYDVKM. The CDR3 extends over 17 amino acids. Trimming removed 2 bases from V and 9 bases from J, with 24 bases in between. TCRdb keeps only in-frame clones here, not all; method: immunoSEQ multiplex PCR. This sample has 120,000 or so clones, with about 91% found just once. This clone has just one count. Its target is unknown. The chain couples TRBV28 to TRBJ2-3; a possible D gene is TRBD2 (5 bases). The sequence was obtained from a man aged 18-30 years in good health and CMV-seronegative. Sequenced: PBMCs. The CDR3 bases are TGTGCCAGCAGTTTAGTGTCTAGCCTACAACTTCCGGACACGCAGTATTTT. This translates into CASSLVSSLQLPDTQYF.